This T cell receptor beta chain derives from a study of blood T cells in healthy people across ages. Regarding the study as a whole: PBMC samples, being unsorted, prevented any conclusive comparison of naive and antigen-experienced cells. Across the age range, TCR beta diversity per million T cells fell in a roughly linear way.

The authors ran a second PCR of 7 to 11 cycles using a sample-barcoded 5' primer and a J-beta primer mix. TCRdb analysed the 5' RACE reads with MiXCR anew, one entry per CDR3 protein. The sample lists 700,000 to 850,000 distinct CDR3 sequences; roughly 40% were seen once. This clonotype was seen repeatedly, ten times or more. What it binds is unknown. The CDR3 has 15 amino acids. V gave up 3 bases and J gave up 6 bases; unmatched junction bases: 6. This TCR derives from a man aged 18 to 30 in good health. The chain joins TRBV12-3 or TRBV12-4 to TRBJ2-1, with 9 positions matching TRBD2. The sequencing input was blood. CDR3 amino acids: CASSLREGIGNEQFF. CDR3 nucleotide sequence: TGTGCCAGCAGTTTGCGGGAGGGGATCGGCAATGAGCAGTTCTTC.